The clone carrying this TCR beta chain turned up a few times. This CDR3 is built from 21 residues. These data belong to a study of blood T cells in healthy people across ages. A second PCR, run for roughly 7 to 11 cycles, used a sample-barcoded 5' primer plus a J-beta primer mix. TCRdb redid the calling of the 5' RACE reads with MiXCR, one entry per CDR3 protein. The sample holds more than 500,000 distinct CDR3 sequences, 25% to 35% seen once. These data also formed part of another study, on T cells of mothers and their children.

Sequencing was performed on blood. The TCR was taken from a boy between 2 and 15 years old in good health. The V and J genes are TRBV21-1 and TRBJ1-2; TRBD1, the table's D call, lacks a check against the DNA. TRBV21-1 is a pseudogene segment. CDR3 in DNA: TGTGCCAGCAGCAAAAGGGGACACTGGTCTCCGGGGAGGCTGGAGAGTAATGGCTACACCTTC. Amino acids: CASSKRGHWSPGRLESNGYTF.